This passage covers 16 T cell receptor beta chains from one sample sequenced in a study of blood T cells in healthy people across ages. Alongside a J-beta primer mix, a sample-barcoded 5' primer served in a second PCR lasting roughly 7 to 12 cycles. TCRdb re-called the 5' RACE reads through MiXCR, storing one row per CDR3 protein. The table lists fewer than 1.5 million distinct CDR3 sequences, around 39% of them singletons. The specimen sequenced was blood. The receptor source for this set is a woman aged 18-29 years in good health.

V gene TRBV30 combines with J gene TRBJ1-4; D is uncertain. Looked up from germline, CDR1 is GTSNPN and CDR2 is SVGIG (reference sequence). The germline V and J ends were trimmed by 4 bases and 5 bases, with 5 bases remaining between them. The CDR3 totals 11 residues. CDR3 loop: CAWNSNEKLFF. In DNA form, the CDR3 reads TGTGCCTGGAACAGCAATGAAAAACTGTTTTTT.

V gene TRBV14 combines with J gene TRBJ2-2; maybe TRBD2 (5 bases). Trimming left V 2 bases short and J 0 bases short, with 16 bases between. CDR3 size: 18 residues. In germline, CDR1 is SGHDN, CDR2 FVKESK. The CDR3 is CASSQRSGNAANTGELFF. The CDR3 bases are TGTGCCAGCAGCCAAAGAAGCGGCAACGCGGCGAACACCGGGGAGCTGTTTTTT.

Turning to this clonotype: One junction end disagrees with the germline gene, perhaps due to a read error. The V gene is TRBV10-3, the J gene TRBJ1-4; TRBD1 agrees at 9 bases. In germline, CDR1 is ENHRY, CDR2 SYGVKD. This CDR3 has 15 residues. CDR3 nucleotides: TGTGCTATCAGTGAGTCCGGGACAGGGAATGAAAAACTGTTTTTT. Its protein is CAISESGTGNEKLFF.

This clonotype has more than one count but fewer than ten. The chain has TRBV6-1 and TRBJ1-1; possible D gene TRBD1, 5 bases. In germline, CDR1 is MNHNS, CDR2 SASEGT. V lost 5 bases and J lost 8, with 27 bases in between. This CDR3 is built from 17 residues. The CDR3 DNA sequence: TGTGCCAGCAGTCGATCTCGCTCAGGGCCCCACGGGGGGGAAGCTTTCTTT. Translated, it gives CASSRSRSGPHGGEAFF.

The rearrangement joins TRBV6-5 to TRBJ1-2; unclear D gene. V was trimmed by 2 bases and J by 5 bases, leaving 9 bases between them. This CDR3 comprises 13 residues. CDR1 and CDR2 from the germline V gene are MNHEY and SVGAGI. CDR3 in DNA: TGTGCCAGCAGTTACCAAGGATATTATGGCTACACCTTC. Protein product: CASSYQGYYGYTF.

The chain recombines TRBV7-3 with TRBJ2-1; maybe TRBD2 (6 bases). Between the trimmed V and J ends, which lost 5 bases and 6 bases, there was a span of 11 bases. In germline, CDR1 is SGHTA, CDR2 FQGTGA. The CDR3 extends over 13 amino acids. The CDR3 protein is CASSTVGGNEQFF. The CDR3 nucleotides are TGTGCCAGCAGCACCGTGGGAGGCAATGAGCAGTTCTTC.

The V call is TRBV9, the J call TRBJ2-1, with 9 positions matching TRBD2. J was trimmed by 9 bases and V by 0 bases; bases with no gene match: 4. Germline CDR1 reads SGDLS; CDR2 reads YYNGEE. This CDR3 region has 14 residues. The CDR3 DNA reads TGTGCCAGCAGCGTAGGTCTAGCGGGGCTTGAGCAGTTCTTC. It codes for CASSVGLAGLEQFF.

The V gene is TRBV6-5, the J gene TRBJ2-3, with TRBD2 matching 7 bases. The CDR3 has 15 residues. Germline CDR1 and CDR2: MNHEY and SVGAGI. Trimming took 10 bases from V and 4 from J; bases not matched to a gene: 14. As DNA, the CDR3 is TGTGCCAACAGCCGATCTAGCGGAAGCGCAGATACGCAGTATTTT. Translated, it gives CANSRSSGSADTQYF.

The rearrangement joins TRBV12-3 or TRBV12-4 to TRBJ2-2; TRBD1 aligns across 9 bases. Trimming at V came to 7 bases and at J to 6 bases, leaving 15 bases not matched to a gene. The CDR3 is 17 residues long. The CDR3 nucleotides are TGTGCCAGCACCTACAGGCGCGGACAGGGGTCATCCGGGGAGCTGTTTTTT. It specifies CASTYRRGQGSSGELFF.

The chain links TRBV6-5 to TRBJ1-6; the D is unclear. Germline CDR1 MNHEY, CDR2 SVGAGI. This CDR3 is built from 16 residues. The V end was cut by 6 bases, the J end by 8 bases, with 20 bases between. The CDR3 nucleotides are TGTGCCAGCAGCTCAACTAACACCCCGCGGCATTCACCCCTCCACTTT. Protein product: CASSSTNTPRHSPLHF.

The chain carries TRBV6-1 and TRBJ2-3; 7 nucleotides agree with TRBD1. The CDR3 extends over 17 amino acids. In germline, CDR1 is MNHNS, CDR2 SASEGT. V shed 9 bases, J shed 6 bases, and the junction held 21 bases outside the gene matches. The CDR3: CASNSPTGSGGSDTQYF. Here the CDR3 DNA reads TGTGCCAGTAATAGTCCCACGGGTTCAGGGGGTTCGGATACGCAGTATTTT.

This chain uses TRBV6-5 with TRBJ1-5, with TRBD1 matching over 9 bases. The CDR3 is 18 amino acids. Trimming cost V 5 bases and J 3 bases; bases outside gene matches: 14. Germline CDR1 and CDR2: MNHEY and SVGAGI. CDR3: CASSHRRSGTGYNQPQHF. CDR3 sequence (DNA): TGTGCCAGCAGTCACAGGCGATCCGGGACAGGGTACAATCAGCCCCAGCATTTT.

CDR3 coding DNA: TGTGCCAGCAGCCAAGAACGCAGGGGGATGTATGGCTACACCTTC. This sequence encodes CASSQERRGMYGYTF. V gene TRBV14 combines with J gene TRBJ1-2; 7 positions agree with TRBD1. The V gene end was trimmed by 0 bases and the J gene end by 5 bases; junction bases not matched to a gene: 6. CDR1 is SGHDN, CDR2 FVKESK, per germline. This CDR3 region has 15 residues.

The chain recombines TRBV4-1 with TRBJ1-1, with D possibly being TRBD1 (5 bases). Germline CDR1 reads MGHRA; CDR2 reads YSYEKL. V lost 3 bases and J 3 bases, leaving 11 bases between the germline ends. There are 14 residues in the CDR3. Written as DNA, the CDR3 is TGCGCCAGCAGCCAGACGGGACTGGACACTGAAGCTTTCTTT. Translated, it gives CASSQTGLDTEAFF.

V gene TRBV28 combines with J gene TRBJ2-7; D ambiguous. The CDR3 loop spans 16 amino acids. In germline, CDR1 is MDHEN, CDR2 SYDVKM. V lost 7 bases and J lost 0, with 19 bases in between. The CDR3: CASTPSRQALSYEQYF. Written as DNA, the CDR3 is TGTGCCAGCACCCCATCCAGGCAGGCCCTCTCCTACGAGCAGTACTTC.

This clonotype has just a few counts. The chain employs TRBV27 and TRBJ2-3; 9 bases are a match to TRBD2. Germline CDR1 and CDR2: MNHEY and SMNVEV (reference sequence). This CDR3 is built from 16 residues. V lost 7 bases to trimming and J lost 4 bases; unmatched junction nucleotides: 12. For the CDR3, the DNA is TGTGCCAGCACCCGAGGGTGGGGACTAGCAGCAGATACGCAGTATTTT. Protein sequence: CASTRGWGLAADTQYF.